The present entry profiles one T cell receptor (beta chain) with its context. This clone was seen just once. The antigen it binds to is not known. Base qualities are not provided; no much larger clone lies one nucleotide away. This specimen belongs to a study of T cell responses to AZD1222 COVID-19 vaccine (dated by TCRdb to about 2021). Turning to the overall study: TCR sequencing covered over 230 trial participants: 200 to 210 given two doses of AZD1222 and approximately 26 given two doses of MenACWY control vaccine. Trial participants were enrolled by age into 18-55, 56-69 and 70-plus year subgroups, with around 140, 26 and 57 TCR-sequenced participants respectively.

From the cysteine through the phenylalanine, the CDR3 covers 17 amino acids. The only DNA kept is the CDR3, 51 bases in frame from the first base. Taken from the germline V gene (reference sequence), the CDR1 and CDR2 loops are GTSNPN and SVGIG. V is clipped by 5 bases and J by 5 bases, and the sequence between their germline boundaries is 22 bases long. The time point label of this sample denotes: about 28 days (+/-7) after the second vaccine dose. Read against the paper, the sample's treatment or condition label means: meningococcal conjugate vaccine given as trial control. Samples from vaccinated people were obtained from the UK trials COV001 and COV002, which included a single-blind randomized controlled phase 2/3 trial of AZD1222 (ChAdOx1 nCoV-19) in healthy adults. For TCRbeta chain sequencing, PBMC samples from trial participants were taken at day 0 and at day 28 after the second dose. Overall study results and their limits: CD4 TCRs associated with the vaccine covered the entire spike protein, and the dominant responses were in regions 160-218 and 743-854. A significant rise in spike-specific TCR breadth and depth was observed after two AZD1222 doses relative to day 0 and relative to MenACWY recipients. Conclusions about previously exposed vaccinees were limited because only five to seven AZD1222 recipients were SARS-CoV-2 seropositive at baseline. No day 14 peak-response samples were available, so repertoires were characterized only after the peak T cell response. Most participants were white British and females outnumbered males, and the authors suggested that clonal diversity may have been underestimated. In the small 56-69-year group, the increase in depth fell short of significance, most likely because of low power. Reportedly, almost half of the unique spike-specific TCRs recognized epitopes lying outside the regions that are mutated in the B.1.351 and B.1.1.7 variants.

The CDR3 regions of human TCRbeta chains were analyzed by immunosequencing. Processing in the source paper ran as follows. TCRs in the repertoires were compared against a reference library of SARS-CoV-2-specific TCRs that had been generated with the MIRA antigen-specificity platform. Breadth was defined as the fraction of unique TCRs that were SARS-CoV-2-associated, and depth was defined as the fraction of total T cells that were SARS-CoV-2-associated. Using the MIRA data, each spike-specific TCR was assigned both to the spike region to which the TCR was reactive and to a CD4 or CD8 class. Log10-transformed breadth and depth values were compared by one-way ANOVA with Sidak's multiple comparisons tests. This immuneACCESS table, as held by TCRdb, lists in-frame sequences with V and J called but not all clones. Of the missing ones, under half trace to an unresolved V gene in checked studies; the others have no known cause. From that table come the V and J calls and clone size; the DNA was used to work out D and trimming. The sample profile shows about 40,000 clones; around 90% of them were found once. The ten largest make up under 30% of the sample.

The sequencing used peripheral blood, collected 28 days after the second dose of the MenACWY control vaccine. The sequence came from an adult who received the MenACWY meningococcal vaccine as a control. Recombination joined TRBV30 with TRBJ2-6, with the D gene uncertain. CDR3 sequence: CAWGVKRYKSRANVLTF. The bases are TGTGCCTGGGGGGTCAAGCGTTATAAAAGTCGGGCCAACGTCCTGACTTTC.